These 25 T cell receptor beta chains were sequenced from one sample in a study of T-cell memory formation after mild COVID-19. Using its own MiXCR run on the 5' RACE reads, TCRdb lists one record per CDR3 protein. The sample includes 350,000 to 550,000 distinct CDR3 sequences, more than 15% seen only once; the top ten take 20% to 25%. The sample comprised PBMCs or a T cell subset sorted from them (not recorded which). These receptors originate from a man in his late teens or twenties who had mild COVID-19 (a few samples of this study predate the infection). Cell type and time point are not known.

The rearrangement joins TRBV6-5 to TRBJ2-1, with 11 positions matching TRBD1. CDR1 and CDR2 from the germline V gene are MNHEY and SVGAGI. The CDR3 is 15 residues long. With V trimmed by 5 bases and J by 6 bases, 6 bases remained unmatched. The CDR3 is CASSQGTGGINEQFF. CDR3 nucleotide sequence: TGTGCCAGCAGTCAAGGGACAGGGGGGATCAATGAGCAGTTCTTC.

This clonotype has at least ten counts. This sequence joins TRBV20-1 and TRBJ2-3, with D possibly being TRBD1 (5 bases). Germline V gives CDR1 DFQATT, CDR2 SNEGSKA (reference sequence). The CDR3 consists of 15 residues. V was trimmed by 3 bases and J by 0 bases, leaving 13 bases between them. CDR3 sequence reads: CSARGPGASTDTQYF. In DNA form, the CDR3 reads TGCAGTGCTAGGGGGCCAGGCGCTAGCACAGATACGCAGTATTTT.

The sample holds a few counts of this clonotype. The J gene is TRBJ2-7, the V gene TRBV4-3; D is ambiguous. Germline CDR1 reads LGHNA; CDR2 reads YSLEER. This CDR3 is 15 amino acids long. Deletions cut 3 bases from V and 2 bases from J, with 14 bases between. CDR3 amino acids: CASSQASRPPYEQYF. In nucleotides, the CDR3 is TGCGCCAGCAGCCAGGCAAGTCGACCCCCCTACGAGCAGTACTTC.

This clonotype was seen a handful of times. The J gene is TRBJ2-7, the V gene TRBV20-1, with D perhaps matching TRBD2 (7 bases). Per germline, CDR1 DFQATT and CDR2 SNEGSKA (reference sequence). The CDR3 is made up of 14 amino acids. V was shortened by 6 bases and J by 0 bases, with 15 bases between the two germline ends. The CDR3 spells CSAREGGSSYEQYF. The CDR3 DNA is TGCAGTGCCAGGGAGGGGGGGAGCTCCTACGAGCAGTACTTC.

V gene TRBV7-2 combines with J gene TRBJ1-2; D is unresolved. V dropped 5 bases and J dropped 4 bases, with 14 bases sitting between them. There are 14 residues in the CDR3. From germline, CDR1 is SGHTA and CDR2 FQGNSA. CDR3 amino acids: CASSPDEGSYGYTF. CDR3 nucleotides: TGTGCCAGCAGCCCCGATGAAGGGTCCTATGGCTACACCTTC.

This sequence joins TRBV6-2 or TRBV6-3 and TRBJ2-5; D possibly corresponds to TRBD2 (5 bases). Germline V CDR1 and CDR2: MNHEY, SVGEGT. V was cut by 10 bases and J by 4 bases, with 16 bases left in between. This CDR3 has 13 amino acids. The CDR3: CATFSGGGETQYF. CDR3 sequence (DNA): TGTGCCACCTTCTCAGGAGGTGGAGAGACCCAGTACTTC.

The chain is built from TRBV7-9 and TRBJ2-2; D remains ambiguous. This CDR3 has 14 amino acids. The V and J ends lost 7 bases and 0 bases respectively, with 9 bases between them. Germline loops: CDR1 SEHNR, CDR2 FQNEAQ (reference sequence). In DNA form, the CDR3 reads TGTGCCAGCACCCGCCTAACGAACACCGGGGAGCTGTTTTTT. Its protein product is CASTRLTNTGELFF.

This clonotype has ten or more counts. The chain recombines TRBV12-3 or TRBV12-4 with TRBJ2-7, with 9 bases matching TRBD1. The CDR3 runs to 17 residues. With V trimmed by 4 bases and J by 7 bases, 17 bases remained unmatched. The CDR3 region has the DNA TGTGCCAGCAGTTCCGACAGGGGGGACTATACCGGATGGGAGCAGTACTTC. Protein: CASSSDRGDYTGWEQYF.

V gene TRBV5-1 combines with J gene TRBJ1-5, with TRBD1 matching 7 bases. CDR3 length equals 15 residues. Trimming at V came to 4 bases and at J to 2 bases, leaving 6 bases not matched to a gene. Germline assignment: CDR1 SGHRS and CDR2 YFSETQ. The CDR3: CASSAQGGGNQPQHF. The CDR3 region has the DNA TGCGCCAGCAGCGCCCAGGGGGGCGGCAATCAGCCCCAGCATTTT.

The V and J genes are TRBV3-1 and TRBJ1-1; 10 positions match TRBD1. Germline V gene lookup returns CDR1 LGHDT and CDR2 YNNKEL (reference sequence). The J segment lost 3 bases and the V segment lost 0 bases, leaving 4 bases of the junction unmatched. The CDR3 sequence is 16 residues long. In DNA, the CDR3 is TGTGCCAGCAGCCAAGATTTCGGGACAGGGGACACTGAAGCTTTCTTT. This codes for CASSQDFGTGDTEAFF.

This chain uses TRBV12-3 or TRBV12-4 with TRBJ1-5; D unclear. The CDR3 totals 15 residues. V shed 3 bases and J shed 3 bases, with 12 bases lying between them. The CDR3 region is CASSFPEEFNQPQHF. In DNA, the CDR3 is TGTGCCAGCAGTTTCCCGGAGGAGTTCAATCAGCCCCAGCATTTT.

The chain joins TRBV6-2 or TRBV6-3 to TRBJ2-2, with TRBD2 matching 8 bases. CDR1 is MNHEY, CDR2 SVGEGT, per germline. J lost 4 bases, V lost 10 bases, and 5 bases had no gene match. The CDR3 length is 13 residues. CDR3 residues: CAIALAVTGELFF. CDR3 nucleotides: TGTGCCATCGCACTAGCGGTCACCGGGGAGCTGTTTTTT.

This clonotype has only a few counts. The chain employs TRBV9 and TRBJ1-1, with D possibly being TRBD1 (5 bases). Trimming took off 0 bases at V and 4 bases at J, with 10 bases between the two ends. This CDR3 is built from 14 residues. The germline CDR1 and CDR2 sequences are SGDLS and YYNGEE. CDR3: CASSVARAGTEAFF. DNA for the CDR3: TGTGCCAGCAGCGTAGCCAGGGCCGGCACTGAAGCTTTCTTT. Supplemented by reference TRBV9 and TRBJ1-1, the full variable domain reads DSGVTQTPKHLITATGQRVTLRCSPRSGDLSVYWYQQSLDQGLQFLIQYYNGEERAKGNILERFSAQQFPDLHSELNLSSLELGDSALYFCASSVARAGTEAFFGQGTRLTVV.

The chain carries TRBV6-6 and TRBJ2-5, with 13 bases fitting TRBD2. This CDR3 is 18 amino acids long. Looked up from germline, CDR1 is MNHNY and CDR2 is SVGAGI (reference sequence). V dropped 2 bases and J dropped 5; count of bases not matched to a gene: 11. In DNA form, the CDR3 reads TGTGCCAGCAGTTACACCCTAACTAGCGGGGGGGCCGCGGAGACCCAGTACTTC. It translates to CASSYTLTSGGAAETQYF.

The chain combines TRBV7-2 with TRBJ1-4; D call uncertain. The V gene lost 0 bases and the J gene lost 4 bases, with 6 bases spanning the gap. From germline, CDR1 is SGHTA and CDR2 FQGNSA. The CDR3 is made up of 14 amino acids. Here the CDR3 DNA reads TGTGCCAGCAGCTTAGCGGTACATAATGAAAAACTGTTTTTT. It is translated as CASSLAVHNEKLFF.

In this sample, this clonotype turned up a few times. The J gene is TRBJ1-1, the V gene TRBV7-6, with D possibly TRBD1 on 5 matching bases. The germline V gene encodes CDR1 SGHVS and CDR2 FNYEAQ. V was shortened by 5 bases and J by 4 bases, with 20 bases between the two germline ends. The CDR3 consists of 16 residues. The CDR3 sequence is CASSPAPGGRSTEAFF. CDR3 nucleotide sequence: TGTGCCAGCAGCCCTGCGCCCGGGGGGAGAAGCACTGAAGCTTTCTTT.

The chain has TRBV7-2 and TRBJ1-2; 7 positions match TRBD1. The germline V gene has CDR1 SGHTA and CDR2 FQGNSA. This CDR3 spans 15 amino acids. V lost 6 bases to trimming and J lost 7 bases; unmatched junction nucleotides: 14. Written as DNA, the CDR3 is TGTGCCAGCAGGAGGACAGGTGGTGAGGCTGGTGGCTACACCTTC. It yields the protein CASRRTGGEAGGYTF.

This chain joins TRBV7-9 and TRBJ2-5; the D gene is possibly TRBD1 (5 bases). The length of the CDR3 is 13 residues. Per the germline V gene, CDR1 is SEHNR and CDR2 is FQNEAQ (reference sequence). V lost 5 bases and J lost 0, with 7 bases in between. The CDR3, as DNA: TGTGCCAGCAGCGACAGAAACCAAGAGACCCAGTACTTC. Encoded protein: CASSDRNQETQYF.

This chain links TRBV5-1 with TRBJ2-3; D not resolved. Deletions cut 1 base from V and 2 bases from J, with 11 bases between. The germline CDR1 and CDR2 sequences are SGHRS and YFSETQ. The CDR3 has 15 amino acids. The CDR3 sequence: CASSLSTEDTDTQYF. In DNA, the CDR3 is TGCGCCAGCAGCTTGTCTACCGAAGACACAGATACGCAGTATTTT.

This clonotype was picked up many times. This chain links TRBV6-5 with TRBJ2-3; D may correspond to TRBD1 or TRBD2 (5 bases each). This CDR3 spans 13 amino acids. The ends were cut back, 5 bases at V and 7 bases at J, with 13 bases in the middle. Germline V gene sequence: CDR1 MNHEY, CDR2 SVGAGI. Here the CDR3 reads CASSVVGANTQYF. In DNA, the CDR3 is TGTGCCAGCAGTGTGGTCGGGGCGAATACGCAGTATTTT.

The rearrangement links TRBV5-4 to TRBJ2-2, with no clear D. Germline CDR1 is SGHNT and CDR2 is YYREEE (reference sequence). The CDR3 contains 16 residues. V was clipped by 0 bases and J by 3 bases, with 12 bases between them. CDR3 region: CASSLVVVDHTGELFF. For the CDR3, the DNA is TGTGCCAGCAGCTTGGTCGTCGTCGATCACACCGGGGAGCTGTTTTTT.

This clonotype came up a few times. The chain carries TRBV7-3 and TRBJ2-2; no clear D. Germline V CDR1 and CDR2: SGHTA, FQGTGA. V lost 5 bases and J lost 9, with 10 bases in between. The CDR3 has 12 residues. The CDR3 DNA reads TGTGCCAGCAGCGCCAACAGTCGGGAGCTGTTTTTT. Its translation: CASSANSRELFF. Complete variable domain (other parts from reference TRBV7-3 and TRBJ2-2): GAGVSQTPSNKVTEKGKYVELRCDPISGHTALYWYRQSLGQGPEFLIYFQGTGAADDSGLPNDRFFAVRPEGSVSTLKIQRTERGDSAVYLCASSANSRELFFGEGSRLTVL.

This clonotype came up a few times. The rearrangement uses TRBV5-1 and TRBJ1-2, with 10 positions matching TRBD1. The ends lost 5 bases at V and 8 bases at J; junction bases unmatched: 15. This CDR3 comprises 16 residues. The germline gives CDR1 SGHRS, CDR2 YFSETQ. CDR3 DNA: TGCGCCAGCAGGGTCACCGGGACAGGGGATCTCGGCGGCTACACCTTC. This gives the protein CASRVTGTGDLGGYTF.

This clonotype came up many times. The CDR3: CASSPRLAGFTDTQYF. The CDR3 DNA reads as TGTGCCAGCAGTCCGCGACTAGCGGGGTTCACAGATACGCAGTATTTT. The chain couples TRBV25-1 to TRBJ2-3; 11 bases fit TRBD2. Germline V CDR1 and CDR2: MGHDK, SYGVNS. V lost 5 bases and J lost 2; bases outside the gene matches: 6. The CDR3 consists of 16 residues. The whole variable domain, filled in from reference TRBV25-1 and TRBJ2-3, reads EADIYQTPRYLVIGTGKKITLECSQTMGHDKMYWYQQDPGMELHLIHYSYGVNSTEKGDLSSESTVSRIRTEHFPLTLESARPSHTSQYLCASSPRLAGFTDTQYFGPGTRLTVL.

CDR3 bases: TGCAGCGTTGATGTGGGGGGAAACACTGAAGCTTTCTTT. Translated: CSVDVGGNTEAFF. V and J are TRBV29-1 and TRBJ1-1, with D maybe TRBD1 (5 bases). Germline CDR1 reads SQVTM; CDR2 reads ANQGSEA. The CDR3 covers 13 residues. V lost 3 bases and J lost 2, with 10 bases in between.